This entry is about one T cell receptor beta chain. The antigen is unknown. Assay used: immunoSEQ multiplex PCR; TCRdb lists only in-frame clones, some missing. The repertoire holds approximately 65,000 clones, 80% to 95% seen once, with approximately 5.3% in the top ten. The germline gives CDR1 SGDLS, CDR2 YYNGEE. V dropped 0 bases and J dropped 2 bases, with 9 bases sitting between them. This CDR3 has 14 amino acids. This record belongs to a study of cytomegalovirus exposure and HLA in healthy donors. The study's findings and limits: Cytomegalovirus association was listed for roughly 160 TCR beta chains.

Sample: PBMCs. The V gene is TRBV9, the J gene TRBJ2-7; D might be TRBD2 (6 bases). The TCR was taken from a man between 18 and 29 years old in good health and CMV-seropositive. The CDR3 is CASSVGDFTYEQYF. The CDR3 DNA reads as TGTGCCAGCAGCGTAGGGGACTTTACCTACGAGCAGTACTTC. The variable domain in full, with the rest retrieved from reference TRBV9 and TRBJ2-7, is DSGVTQTPKHLITATGQRVTLRCSPRSGDLSVYWYQQSLDQGLQFLIQYYNGEERAKGNILERFSAQQFPDLHSELNLSSLELGDSALYFCASSVGDFTYEQYFGPGTRLTVT.